The following is a TCR beta chain sequence with its context. This sample was taken from a study of response to subunit inactivated influenza vaccine. V shed 6 bases, J shed 8 bases, and the junction held 7 bases outside the gene matches. Germline-derived CDR1 and CDR2 are MDHEN and SYDVKM. The CDR3 consists of 14 residues. TCRdb itself ran the RT-PCR reads through MiXCR, one entry per CDR3 protein. This sample carries almost 600,000 distinct CDR3 sequences, approximately 14% of them seen once, and the ten largest clones take around 10%. The rearrangement links TRBV28 to TRBJ1-4; 9 bases are a match to TRBD1. This TCR derives from a man aged 50-60 years who received an inactivated influenza vaccine. The input for sequencing was PBMCs from blood, taken 11 to 12 days after vaccination. The CDR3 DNA sequence: TGTGCCAGCAGGAGGACAGGGGCTTGGGAAAAACTGTTTTTT. This sequence encodes CASRRTGAWEKLFF.